Shown below are 6 T cell receptor beta chains from a single sample sequenced in a study of beta chain features in type 1 diabetes. General observations from the study: Significant though moderate, a shortening of TCRB CDR3s appeared in all four CD4+ subsets of Type 1 diabetes patients.

Their antigens remain unidentified. Sequencing targeted expressed TCRB transcripts, as all isolated RNA had been reverse transcribed. The table came from immunoSEQ multiplex PCR; TCRdb's copy has only in-frame clones and leaves some out. The repertoire holds 500,000 to 650,000 clones, with under 15% as singletons. Material for sequencing was naive CD4+ T cells from blood. These receptors came from a man aged 25 to 45 with type 1 diabetes.

This clone has just one count. The chain combines TRBV4-1 with TRBJ1-2; unclear D gene. Deletions cut 4 bases from V and 4 bases from J, with 13 bases between. The CDR3 runs to 14 residues. Germline V gene lookup returns CDR1 MGHRA and CDR2 YSYEKL. CDR3 residues: CASSPGWTGYGYTF. In DNA form, the CDR3 reads TGCGCCAGCAGCCCGGGATGGACTGGCTATGGCTACACCTTC.

This clone was detected a few times. The rearrangement joins TRBV11-1 to TRBJ1-1; 8 bases agree with TRBD1. J lost 1 base, V lost 5 bases, and 6 bases had no gene match. This CDR3 is built from 15 residues. Germline V gene lookup returns CDR1 SGHAT and CDR2 FQDESV (reference sequence). CDR3 sequence (DNA): TGTGCCAGCAGCCCCCGGACAGGGTCGAACACTGAAGCTTTCTTT. It yields the protein CASSPRTGSNTEAFF. Variable domain in full (rest from reference TRBV11-1 and TRBJ1-1): EAEVAQSPRYKITEKSQAVAFWCDPISGHATLYWYRQILGQGPELLVQFQDESVVDDSQLPKDRFSAERLKGVDSTLKIQPAELGDSAMYLCASSPRTGSNTEAFFGQGTRLTVV.

This clone was counted between two and nine times. The CDR3 DNA is TGTGCCAGCAGCTTAGCGGCTACGCAGTATTTT. Translating it yields CASSLAATQYF. The V call is TRBV7-2, the J call TRBJ2-3; D gene uncertain. Trimming took 0 bases from V and 8 from J, leaving 3 bases between them. Germline V CDR1 and CDR2: SGHTA, FQGNSA. The CDR3 runs 11 residues. The full variable domain, completed using reference TRBV7-2 and TRBJ2-3, is GAGVSQSPSNKVTEKGKDVELRCDPISGHTALYWYRQSLGQGLEFLIYFQGNSAPDKSGLPSDRFSAERTGGSVSTLTIQRTQQEDSAVYLCASSLAATQYFGPGTRLTVL.

This clone turned up a few times. This sequence joins TRBV29-1 and TRBJ1-5, with D unclear. The CDR3 is 12 amino acids. CDR1 is SQVTM and CDR2 is ANQGSEA in the germline V gene. Trimming took 7 bases from V and 2 from J, leaving 9 bases between them. CDR3 in amino acids: CSATWGNQPQHF. The CDR3 region has the DNA TGCAGCGCAACGTGGGGCAATCAGCCCCAGCATTTT.

The chain employs TRBV25-1 and TRBJ1-2; no clear D. Trimming took off 5 bases at V and 8 bases at J, with 18 bases between the two ends. The germline gives CDR1 MGHDK, CDR2 SYGVNS. There are 14 residues in the CDR3. This CDR3 reads CASSLPQERGGYTF. For the CDR3, the DNA is TGTGCCAGCAGTCTCCCCCAGGAAAGAGGAGGCTACACCTTC.

The rearrangement uses TRBV6-1 and TRBJ2-1, with 9 bases that match TRBD1. The CDR3 is 15 amino acids. Germline CDR1 MNHNS, CDR2 SASEGT. V gave up 4 bases and J gave up 3 bases; unmatched junction bases: 4. The CDR3 region is CASSVQGAVYNEQFF. The CDR3 nucleotides read TGTGCCAGCAGTGTACAGGGGGCGGTCTACAATGAGCAGTTCTTC.